This T cell receptor (beta chain) was sequenced in a study of cytomegalovirus exposure and HLA in healthy donors. This clone was observed a handful of times. The study ran its PCR with 60 Vbeta and 13 Jbeta primers. TCRdb's table, derived via immunoSEQ multiplex PCR, lists solely in-frame clones and lacks some. Of about 97,000 clones in the sample, approximately 9% were seen once. Trimming cost V 5 bases and J 2 bases, with 10 bases left between them. Germline CDR1 and CDR2: SGHAT and FQNNGV. This CDR3 is 15 amino acids long. Sequenced sample: PBMCs. The gene calls are TRBV11-2 and TRBJ2-6; D possibly corresponds to TRBD2 (6 bases). The sequence was obtained from a man in his fifties in good health and CMV-seropositive. The CDR3 DNA reads TGTGCCAGCAGCCCCGGGGGTCCTGGGGCCAACGTCCTGACTTTC. Its translation is CASSPGGPGANVLTF.